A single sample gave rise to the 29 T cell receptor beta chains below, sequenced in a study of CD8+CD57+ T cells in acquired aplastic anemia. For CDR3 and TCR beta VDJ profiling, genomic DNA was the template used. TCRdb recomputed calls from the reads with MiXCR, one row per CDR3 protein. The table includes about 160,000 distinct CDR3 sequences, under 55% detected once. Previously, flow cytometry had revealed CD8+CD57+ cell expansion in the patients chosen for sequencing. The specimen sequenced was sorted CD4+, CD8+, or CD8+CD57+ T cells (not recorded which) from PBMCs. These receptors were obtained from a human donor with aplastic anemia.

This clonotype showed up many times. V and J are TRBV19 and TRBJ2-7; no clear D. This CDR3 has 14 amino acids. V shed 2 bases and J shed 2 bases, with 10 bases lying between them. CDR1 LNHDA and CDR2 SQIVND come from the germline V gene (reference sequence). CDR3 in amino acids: CASSIRRGPYEQYF. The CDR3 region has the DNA TGTGCCAGTAGTATAAGGCGAGGTCCCTACGAGCAGTACTTC.

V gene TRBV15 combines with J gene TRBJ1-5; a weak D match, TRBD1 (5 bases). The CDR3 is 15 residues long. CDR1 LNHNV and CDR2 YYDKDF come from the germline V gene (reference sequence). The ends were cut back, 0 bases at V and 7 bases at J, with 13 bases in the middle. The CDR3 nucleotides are TGTGCCACCAGCAGAGATGACAGAGGTGTACAGCCCCAGCATTTT. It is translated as CATSRDDRGVQPQHF. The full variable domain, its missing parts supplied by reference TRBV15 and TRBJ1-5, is DAMVIQNPRYQVTQFGKPVTLSCSQTLNHNVMYWYQQKSSQAPKLLFHYYDKDFNNEADTPDNFQSRRPNTSFCFLDIRSPGLGDTAMYLCATSRDDRGVQPQHFGDGTRLSIL.

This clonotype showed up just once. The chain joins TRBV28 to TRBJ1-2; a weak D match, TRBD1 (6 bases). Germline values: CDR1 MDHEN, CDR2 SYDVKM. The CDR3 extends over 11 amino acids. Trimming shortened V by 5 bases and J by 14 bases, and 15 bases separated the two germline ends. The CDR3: CASSIGRGKTF. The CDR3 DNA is TGTGCCAGCAGTATCGGGAGGGGGAAGACCTTC.

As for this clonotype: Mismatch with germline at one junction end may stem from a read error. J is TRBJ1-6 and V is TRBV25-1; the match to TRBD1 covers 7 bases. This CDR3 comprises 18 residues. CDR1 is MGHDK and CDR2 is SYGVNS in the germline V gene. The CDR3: CAGSDDRARASYNSPLHF. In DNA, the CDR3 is TGTGCCGGCAGTGATGACAGGGCTAGGGCCTCCTATAATTCACCCCTCCACTTT.

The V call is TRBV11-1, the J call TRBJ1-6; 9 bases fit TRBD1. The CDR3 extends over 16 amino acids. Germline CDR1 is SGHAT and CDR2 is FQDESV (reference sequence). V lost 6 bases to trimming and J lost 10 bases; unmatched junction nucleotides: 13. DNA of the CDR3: TGTGCCAGCAGGCTACAGGGGGCGGAAGGGGGATCACCCCTCCACTTT. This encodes CASRLQGAEGGSPLHF.

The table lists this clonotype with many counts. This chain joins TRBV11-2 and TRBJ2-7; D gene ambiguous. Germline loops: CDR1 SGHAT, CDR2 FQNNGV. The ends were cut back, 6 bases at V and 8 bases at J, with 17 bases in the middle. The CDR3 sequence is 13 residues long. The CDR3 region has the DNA TGTGCCAGCAGTTTAACAGCGTGGGTCAAGCAGTACTTC. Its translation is CASSLTAWVKQYF.

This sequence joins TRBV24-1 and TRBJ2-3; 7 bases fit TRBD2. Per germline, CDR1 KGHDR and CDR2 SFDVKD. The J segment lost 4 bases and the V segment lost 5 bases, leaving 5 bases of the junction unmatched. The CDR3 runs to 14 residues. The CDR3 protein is CATSGGAGADTQYF. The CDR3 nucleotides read TGTGCCACCAGTGGTGGCGCGGGAGCAGATACGCAGTATTTT.

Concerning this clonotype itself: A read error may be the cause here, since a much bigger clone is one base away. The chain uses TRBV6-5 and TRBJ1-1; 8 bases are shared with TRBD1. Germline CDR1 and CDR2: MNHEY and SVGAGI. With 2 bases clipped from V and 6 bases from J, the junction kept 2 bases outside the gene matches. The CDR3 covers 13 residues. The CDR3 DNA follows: TGTGCCAGCAGTTACGTGGACAGGGCTGAAGCTTTCTTT. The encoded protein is CASSYVDRAEAFF.

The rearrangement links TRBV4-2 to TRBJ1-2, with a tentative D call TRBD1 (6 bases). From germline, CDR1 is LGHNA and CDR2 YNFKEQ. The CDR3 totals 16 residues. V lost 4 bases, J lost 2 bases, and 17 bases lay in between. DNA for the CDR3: TGTGCCAGCAGCCTTGAGGGGGGCAGGGCGAACTATGGCTACACCTTC. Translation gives CASSLEGGRANYGYTF.

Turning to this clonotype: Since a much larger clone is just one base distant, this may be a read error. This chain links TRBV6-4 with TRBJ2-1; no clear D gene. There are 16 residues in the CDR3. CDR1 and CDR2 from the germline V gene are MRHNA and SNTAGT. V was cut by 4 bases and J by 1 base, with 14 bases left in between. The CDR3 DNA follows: TGTGCCAGCAGTGCTCGAGTGGTGATTTCCTACAATGAGCAGTTCTTC. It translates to CASSARVVISYNEQFF.

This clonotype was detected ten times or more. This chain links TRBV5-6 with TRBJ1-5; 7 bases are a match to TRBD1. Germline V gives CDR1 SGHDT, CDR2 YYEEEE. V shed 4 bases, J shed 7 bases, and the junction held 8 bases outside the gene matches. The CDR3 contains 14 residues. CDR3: CASSLTGMEQPQHF. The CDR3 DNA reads TGTGCCAGCAGCCTGACAGGGATGGAGCAGCCCCAGCATTTT.

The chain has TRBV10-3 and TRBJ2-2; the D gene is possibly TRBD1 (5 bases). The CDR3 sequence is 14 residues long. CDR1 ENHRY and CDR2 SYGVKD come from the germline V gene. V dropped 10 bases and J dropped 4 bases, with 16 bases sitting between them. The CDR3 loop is CATLEGAVTGELFF. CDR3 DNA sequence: TGTGCCACCCTCGAAGGGGCGGTCACCGGGGAGCTGTTTTTT.

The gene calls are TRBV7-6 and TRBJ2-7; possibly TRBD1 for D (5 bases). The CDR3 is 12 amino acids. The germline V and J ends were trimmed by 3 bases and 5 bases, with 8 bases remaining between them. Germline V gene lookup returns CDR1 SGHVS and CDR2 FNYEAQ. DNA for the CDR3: TGTGCCAGCAGCTTCAGGGATCACGAGCAGTACTTC. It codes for CASSFRDHEQYF. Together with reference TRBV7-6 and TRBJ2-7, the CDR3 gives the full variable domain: GAGVSQSPRYKVTKRGQDVALRCDPISGHVSLYWYRQALGQGPEFLTYFNYEAQQDKSGLPNDRFSAERPEGSISTLTIQRTEQRDSAMYRCASSFRDHEQYFGPGTRLTVT.

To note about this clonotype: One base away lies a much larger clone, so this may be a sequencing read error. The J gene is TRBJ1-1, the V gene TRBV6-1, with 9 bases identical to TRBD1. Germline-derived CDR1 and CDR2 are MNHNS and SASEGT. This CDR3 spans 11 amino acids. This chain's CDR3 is CASMGQGGASF. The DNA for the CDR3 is TGTGCCAGCATGGGACAGGGTGGAGCTTCCTTT.

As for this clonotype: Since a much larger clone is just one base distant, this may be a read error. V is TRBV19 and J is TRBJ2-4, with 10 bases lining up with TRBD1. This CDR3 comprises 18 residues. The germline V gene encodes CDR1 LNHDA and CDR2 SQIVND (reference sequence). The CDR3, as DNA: TGTGCCGGTAGTTCGGACAGGGGGGTTCACGAAGCCAAAAACATTCAGTACTTC. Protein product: CAGSSDRGVHEAKNIQYF.

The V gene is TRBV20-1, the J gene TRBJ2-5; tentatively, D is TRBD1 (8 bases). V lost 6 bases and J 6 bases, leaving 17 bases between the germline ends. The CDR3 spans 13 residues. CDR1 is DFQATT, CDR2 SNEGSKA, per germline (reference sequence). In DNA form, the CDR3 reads TGCAGTGCAAATAACAGGGGGGGAAAGACCCAGTACTTC. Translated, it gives CSANNRGGKTQYF.

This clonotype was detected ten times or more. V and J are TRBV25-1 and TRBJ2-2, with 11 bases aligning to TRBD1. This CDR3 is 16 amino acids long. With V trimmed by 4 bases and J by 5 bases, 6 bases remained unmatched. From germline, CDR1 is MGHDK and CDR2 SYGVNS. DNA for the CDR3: TGTGCCAGCAGTGGGGGGACAGGGGGATATACCGGGGAGCTGTTTTTT. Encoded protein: CASSGGTGGYTGELFF. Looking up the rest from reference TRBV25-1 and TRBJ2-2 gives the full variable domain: EADIYQTPRYLVIGTGKKITLECSQTMGHDKMYWYQQDPGMELHLIHYSYGVNSTEKGDLSSESTVSRIRTEHFPLTLESARPSHTSQYLCASSGGTGGYTGELFFGEGSRLTVL.

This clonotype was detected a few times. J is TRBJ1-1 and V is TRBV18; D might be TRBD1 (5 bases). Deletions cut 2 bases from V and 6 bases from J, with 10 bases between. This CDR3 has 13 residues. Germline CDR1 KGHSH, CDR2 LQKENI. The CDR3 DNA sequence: TGTGCCAGCTCACCAGAGGGGAGCGCTGAAGCTTTCTTT. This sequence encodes CASSPEGSAEAFF.

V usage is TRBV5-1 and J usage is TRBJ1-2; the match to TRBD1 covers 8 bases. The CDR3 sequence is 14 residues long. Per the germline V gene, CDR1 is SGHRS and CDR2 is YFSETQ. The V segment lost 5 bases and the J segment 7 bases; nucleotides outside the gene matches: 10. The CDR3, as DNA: TGCGCCAGCAGTTATGACAGGGGCGCAAGTGGCTACACCTTC. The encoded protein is CASSYDRGASGYTF. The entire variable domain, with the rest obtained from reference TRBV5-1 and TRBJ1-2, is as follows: KAGVTQTPRYLIKTRGQQVTLSCSPISGHRSVSWYQQTPGQGLQFLFEYFSETQRNKGNFPGRFSGRQFSNSRSEMNVSTLELGDSALYLCASSYDRGASGYTFGSGTRLTVV.

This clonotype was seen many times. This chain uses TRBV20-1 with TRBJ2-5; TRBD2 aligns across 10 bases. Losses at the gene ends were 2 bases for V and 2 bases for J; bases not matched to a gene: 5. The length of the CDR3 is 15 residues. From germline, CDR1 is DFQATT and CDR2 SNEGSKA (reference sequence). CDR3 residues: CSARKAGGPQETQYF. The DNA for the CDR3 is TGCAGTGCTAGAAAAGCGGGAGGGCCACAAGAGACCCAGTACTTC.

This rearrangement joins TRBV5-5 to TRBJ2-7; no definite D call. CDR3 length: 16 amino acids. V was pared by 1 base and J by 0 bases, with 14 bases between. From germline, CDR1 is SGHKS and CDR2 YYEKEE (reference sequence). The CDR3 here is CASSLRVAVRSYEQYF. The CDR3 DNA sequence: TGTGCCAGCAGCTTGAGGGTAGCCGTGCGCTCCTACGAGCAGTACTTC.

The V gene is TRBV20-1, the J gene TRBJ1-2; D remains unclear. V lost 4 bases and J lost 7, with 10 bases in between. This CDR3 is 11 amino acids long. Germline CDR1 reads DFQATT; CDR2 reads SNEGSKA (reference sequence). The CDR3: CSATVLVGYTF. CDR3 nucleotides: TGCAGTGCTACTGTCCTCGTTGGCTACACCTTC.

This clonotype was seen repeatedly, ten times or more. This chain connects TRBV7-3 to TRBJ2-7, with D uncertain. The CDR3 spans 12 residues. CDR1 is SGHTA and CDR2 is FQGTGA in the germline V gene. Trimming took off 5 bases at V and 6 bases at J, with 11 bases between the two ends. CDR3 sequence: CASSAPSGEQYF. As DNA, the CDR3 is TGTGCCAGCAGCGCCCCTAGTGGCGAGCAGTACTTC.

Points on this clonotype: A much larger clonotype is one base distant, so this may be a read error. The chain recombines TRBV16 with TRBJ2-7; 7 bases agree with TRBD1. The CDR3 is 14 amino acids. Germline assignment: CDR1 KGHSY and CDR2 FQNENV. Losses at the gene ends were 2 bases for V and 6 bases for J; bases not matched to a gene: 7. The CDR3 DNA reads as TGTGCCAGCAGCCAAAACAGGGGAAGGAGCGAGCAGTACTTC. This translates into CASSQNRGRSEQYF.

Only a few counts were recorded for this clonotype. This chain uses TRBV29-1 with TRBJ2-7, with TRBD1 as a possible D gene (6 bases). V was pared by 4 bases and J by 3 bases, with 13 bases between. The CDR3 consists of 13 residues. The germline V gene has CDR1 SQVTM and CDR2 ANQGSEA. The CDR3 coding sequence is TGCAGCGTTGTGGGCCAGGGGCACTACGAGCAGTACTTC. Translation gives CSVVGQGHYEQYF.

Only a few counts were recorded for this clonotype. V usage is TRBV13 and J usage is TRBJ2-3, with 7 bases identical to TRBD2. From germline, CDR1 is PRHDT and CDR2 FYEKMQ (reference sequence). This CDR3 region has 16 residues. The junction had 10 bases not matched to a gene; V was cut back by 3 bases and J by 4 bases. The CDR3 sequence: CASSFSSASGSDTQYF. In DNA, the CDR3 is TGTGCCAGCAGCTTTTCGTCGGCTAGCGGTTCAGATACGCAGTATTTT.

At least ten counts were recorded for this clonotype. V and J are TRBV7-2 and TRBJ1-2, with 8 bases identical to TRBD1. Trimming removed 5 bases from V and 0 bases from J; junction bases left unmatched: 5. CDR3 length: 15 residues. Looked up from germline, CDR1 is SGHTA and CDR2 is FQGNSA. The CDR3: CASSVTGVANYGYTF. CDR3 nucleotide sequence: TGTGCCAGCAGCGTGACAGGGGTAGCTAACTATGGCTACACCTTC. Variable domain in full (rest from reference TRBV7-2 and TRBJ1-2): GAGVSQSPSNKVTEKGKDVELRCDPISGHTALYWYRQSLGQGLEFLIYFQGNSAPDKSGLPSDRFSAERTGGSVSTLTIQRTQQEDSAVYLCASSVTGVANYGYTFGSGTRLTVV.

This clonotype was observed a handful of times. CDR3 region: CASSPSGAGTGELFF. DNA of the CDR3: TGTGCCAGCTCACCATCCGGGGCTGGTACCGGGGAGCTGTTTTTT. This chain links TRBV18 with TRBJ2-2; D tentatively fits TRBD1 or TRBD2 (5 bases each). In germline, CDR1 is KGHSH, CDR2 LQKENI. The CDR3 has 15 residues. V dropped 2 bases and J dropped 5 bases, with 12 bases sitting between them.

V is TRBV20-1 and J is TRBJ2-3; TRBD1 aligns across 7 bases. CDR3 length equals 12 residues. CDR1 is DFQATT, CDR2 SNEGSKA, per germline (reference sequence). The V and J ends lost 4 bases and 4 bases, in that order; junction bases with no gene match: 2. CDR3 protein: CSAKGAADTQYF. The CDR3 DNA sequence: TGCAGTGCTAAGGGGGCGGCAGATACGCAGTATTTT.